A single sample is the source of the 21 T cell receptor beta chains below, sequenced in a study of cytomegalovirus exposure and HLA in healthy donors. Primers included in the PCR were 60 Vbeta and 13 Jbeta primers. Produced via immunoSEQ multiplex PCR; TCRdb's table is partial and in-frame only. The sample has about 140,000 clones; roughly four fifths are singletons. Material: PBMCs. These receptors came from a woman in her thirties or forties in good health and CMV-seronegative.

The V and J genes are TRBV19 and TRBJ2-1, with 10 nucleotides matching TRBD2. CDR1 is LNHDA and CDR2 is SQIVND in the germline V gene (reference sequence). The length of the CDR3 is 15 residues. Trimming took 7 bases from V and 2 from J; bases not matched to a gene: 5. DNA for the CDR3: TGTGCCAGTACACGGACTAGCGGACCCTACAATGAGCAGTTCTTC. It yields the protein CASTRTSGPYNEQFF.

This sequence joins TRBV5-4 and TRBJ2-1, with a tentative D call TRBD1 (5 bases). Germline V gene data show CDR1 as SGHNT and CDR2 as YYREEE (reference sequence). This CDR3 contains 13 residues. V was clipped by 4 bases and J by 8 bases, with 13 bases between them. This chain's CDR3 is CASSDAQGYEQFF. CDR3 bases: TGTGCCAGCAGCGATGCTCAGGGTTATGAGCAGTTCTTC.

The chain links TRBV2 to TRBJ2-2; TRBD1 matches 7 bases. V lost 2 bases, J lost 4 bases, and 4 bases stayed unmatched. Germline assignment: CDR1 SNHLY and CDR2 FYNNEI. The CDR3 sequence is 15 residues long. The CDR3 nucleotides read TGTGCCAGCAGTGAAAGGGGGCGTGGCACCGGGGAGCTGTTTTTT. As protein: CASSERGRGTGELFF.

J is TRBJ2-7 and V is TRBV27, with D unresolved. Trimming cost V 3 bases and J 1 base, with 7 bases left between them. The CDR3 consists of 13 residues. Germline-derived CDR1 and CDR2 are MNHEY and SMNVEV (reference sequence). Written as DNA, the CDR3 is TGTGCCAGCAGTTTCAGCGAGTCCTACGAGCAGTACTTC. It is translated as CASSFSESYEQYF.

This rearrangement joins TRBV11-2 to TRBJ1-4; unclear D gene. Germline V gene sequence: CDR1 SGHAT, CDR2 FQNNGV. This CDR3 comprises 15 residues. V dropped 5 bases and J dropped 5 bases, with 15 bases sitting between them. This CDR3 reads CASSLTGNKNEKLFF. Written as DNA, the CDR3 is TGTGCCAGCAGCCTGACCGGGAACAAAAATGAAAAACTGTTTTTT.

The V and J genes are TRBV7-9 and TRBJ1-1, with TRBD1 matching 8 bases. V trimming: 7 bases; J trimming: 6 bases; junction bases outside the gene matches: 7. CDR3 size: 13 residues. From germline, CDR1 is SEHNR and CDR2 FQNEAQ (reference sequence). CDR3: CASNFLQGAEAFF. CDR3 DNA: TGTGCCAGCAACTTCTTACAGGGGGCTGAAGCTTTCTTT.

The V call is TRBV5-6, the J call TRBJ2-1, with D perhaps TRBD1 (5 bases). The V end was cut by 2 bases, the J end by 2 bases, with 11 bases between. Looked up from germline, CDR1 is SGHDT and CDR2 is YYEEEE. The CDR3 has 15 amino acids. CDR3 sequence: CASSFDSFTYNEQFF. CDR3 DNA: TGTGCCAGCAGCTTTGACAGTTTTACCTACAATGAGCAGTTCTTC.

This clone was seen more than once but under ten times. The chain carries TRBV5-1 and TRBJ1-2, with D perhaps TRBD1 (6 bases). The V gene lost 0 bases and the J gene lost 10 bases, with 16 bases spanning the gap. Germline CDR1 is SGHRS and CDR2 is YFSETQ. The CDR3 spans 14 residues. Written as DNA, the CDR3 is TGCGCCAGCAGCTTGGCCGACAGGTTTGCTGTCTACACCTTC. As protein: CASSLADRFAVYTF.

The CDR3: CASSLRARQGAEETQYF. The CDR3, as DNA: TGTGCCAGCAGTCTCCGAGCCCGACAGGGGGCGGAGGAGACCCAGTACTTC. The chain is built from TRBV27 and TRBJ2-5; 10 nucleotides agree with TRBD1. Unmatched junction bases numbered 14, after V lost 5 bases and J lost 5 bases. The germline CDR1 and CDR2 sequences are MNHEY and SMNVEV (reference sequence). CDR3 length: 17 amino acids.

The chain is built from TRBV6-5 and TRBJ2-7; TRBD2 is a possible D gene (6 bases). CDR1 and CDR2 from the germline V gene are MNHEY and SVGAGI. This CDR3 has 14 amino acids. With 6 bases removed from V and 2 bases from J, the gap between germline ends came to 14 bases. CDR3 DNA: TGTGCCAGCAGGGGGGGTGGACCTGCCTACGAGCAGTACTTC. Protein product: CASRGGGPAYEQYF.

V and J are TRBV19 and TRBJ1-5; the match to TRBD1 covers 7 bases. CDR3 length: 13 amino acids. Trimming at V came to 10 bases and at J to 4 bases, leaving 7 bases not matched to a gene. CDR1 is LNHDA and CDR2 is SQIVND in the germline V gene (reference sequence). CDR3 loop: CATWDRKNQPQHF. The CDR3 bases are TGTGCCACCTGGGACAGAAAAAATCAGCCCCAGCATTTT. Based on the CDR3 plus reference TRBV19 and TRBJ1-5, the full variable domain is DGGITQSPKYLFRKEGQNVTLSCEQNLNHDAMYWYRQDPGQGLRLIYYSQIVNDFQKGDIAEGYSVSREKKESFPLTVTSAQKNPTAFYLCATWDRKNQPQHFGDGTRLSIL.

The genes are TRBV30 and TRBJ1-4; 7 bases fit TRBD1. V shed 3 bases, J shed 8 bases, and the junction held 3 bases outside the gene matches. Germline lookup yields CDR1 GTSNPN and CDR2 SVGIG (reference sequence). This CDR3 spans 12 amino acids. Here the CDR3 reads CAWSDRAEKLFF. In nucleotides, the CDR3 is TGTGCCTGGAGCGACAGGGCCGAAAAACTGTTTTTT.

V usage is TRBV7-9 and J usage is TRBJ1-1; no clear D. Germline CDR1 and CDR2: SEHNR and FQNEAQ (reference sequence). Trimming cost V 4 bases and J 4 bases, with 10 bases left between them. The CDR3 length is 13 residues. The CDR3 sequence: CASSSEWATEAFF. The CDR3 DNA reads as TGTGCCAGCAGCTCAGAGTGGGCCACTGAAGCTTTCTTT.

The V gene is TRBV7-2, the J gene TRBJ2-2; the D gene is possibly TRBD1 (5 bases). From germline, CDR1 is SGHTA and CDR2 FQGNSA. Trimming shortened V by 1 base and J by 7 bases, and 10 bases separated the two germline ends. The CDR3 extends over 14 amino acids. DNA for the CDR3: TGTGCCAGCAGCTTAGTAAGGGGAAACGGGGAGCTGTTTTTT. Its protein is CASSLVRGNGELFF.

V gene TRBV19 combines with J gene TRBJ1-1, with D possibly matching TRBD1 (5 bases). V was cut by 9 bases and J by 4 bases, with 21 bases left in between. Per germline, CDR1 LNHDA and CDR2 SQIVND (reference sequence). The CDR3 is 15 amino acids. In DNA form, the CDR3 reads TGTGCCAGCCGGACACGGGTCGGCAGTGGCACTGAAGCTTTCTTT. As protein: CASRTRVGSGTEAFF.

CDR3 sequence reads: CASSVTGGGVFWANVLTF. The CDR3 region has the DNA TGTGCCAGCAGCGTAACCGGCGGGGGGGTTTTCTGGGCCAACGTCCTGACTTTC. V usage is TRBV7-9 and J usage is TRBJ2-6; 9 nucleotides agree with TRBD2. This CDR3 spans 18 amino acids. Unmatched junction bases numbered 13, after V lost 5 bases and J lost 5 bases. Germline CDR1 is SEHNR and CDR2 is FQNEAQ (reference sequence).

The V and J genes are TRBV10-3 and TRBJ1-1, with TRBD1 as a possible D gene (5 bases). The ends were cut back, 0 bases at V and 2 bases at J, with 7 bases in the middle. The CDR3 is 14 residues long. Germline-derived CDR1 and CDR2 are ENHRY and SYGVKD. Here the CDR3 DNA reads TGTGCCATCAGTGAGTCCGGGACTAACACTGAAGCTTTCTTT. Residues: CAISESGTNTEAFF.

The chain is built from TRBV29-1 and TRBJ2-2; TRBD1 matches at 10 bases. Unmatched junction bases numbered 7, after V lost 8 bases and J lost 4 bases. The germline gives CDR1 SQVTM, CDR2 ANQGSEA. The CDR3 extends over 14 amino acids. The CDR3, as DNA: TGCAGCACCGACAGGGGGCAGGGCACCGGGGAGCTGTTTTTT. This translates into CSTDRGQGTGELFF.

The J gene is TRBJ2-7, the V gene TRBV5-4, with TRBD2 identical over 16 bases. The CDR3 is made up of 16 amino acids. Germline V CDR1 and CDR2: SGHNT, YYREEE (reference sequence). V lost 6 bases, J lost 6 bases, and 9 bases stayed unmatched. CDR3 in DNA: TGTGCCAGCACTCCCGGGACTAGCGGGAGGGGGTCCGAGCAGTACTTC. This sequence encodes CASTPGTSGRGSEQYF.

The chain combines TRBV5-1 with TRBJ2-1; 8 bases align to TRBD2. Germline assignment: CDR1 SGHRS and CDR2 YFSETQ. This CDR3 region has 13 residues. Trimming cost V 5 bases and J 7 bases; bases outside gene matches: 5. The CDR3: CASRGTSENEQFF. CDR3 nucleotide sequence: TGCGCCAGCAGAGGGACTAGTGAGAATGAGCAGTTCTTC.

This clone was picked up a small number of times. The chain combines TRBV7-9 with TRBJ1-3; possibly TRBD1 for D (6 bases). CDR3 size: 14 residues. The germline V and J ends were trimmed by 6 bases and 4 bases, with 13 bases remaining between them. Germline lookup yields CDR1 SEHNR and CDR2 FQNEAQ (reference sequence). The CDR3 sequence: CASRPTGSGNTIYF. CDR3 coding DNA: TGTGCCAGCAGACCAACAGGGTCCGGAAACACCATATATTTT.